These 4 T cell receptor beta chains originate from one sample sequenced in a study of shared clonotypes between healthy human individuals. The table came from immunoSEQ multiplex PCR; TCRdb's copy has only in-frame clones and leaves some out. The table has a few million clones, approximately 94% seen once; the top ten hold 0.11% to 0.15%. Sample: naive CD4+ T cells sorted from blood. Subset noted: CD45RA+ positively selected. The source of these receptors is a man between 18 and 29 years old in good health.

The chain links TRBV7-2 to TRBJ2-2; D is possibly TRBD1 or TRBD2 (6 bases each). The V gene lost 6 bases and the J gene lost 7 bases, with 18 bases spanning the gap. Germline V lookup: CDR1 SGHTA, CDR2 FQGNSA. CDR3 size: 15 residues. CDR3 sequence: CASRPTGGFSGELFF. The CDR3 region has the DNA TGTGCCAGCAGACCTACCGGGGGCTTTAGCGGGGAGCTGTTTTTT.

The J gene is TRBJ1-2, the V gene TRBV5-1; D is perhaps TRBD1 (5 bases). Germline CDR1 SGHRS, CDR2 YFSETQ. Trimming removed 0 bases at V and 8 bases at J, with 11 bases between. This CDR3 comprises 13 residues. The CDR3 sequence: CASSLDTGDGYTF. The CDR3 bases are TGCGCCAGCAGCTTGGATACTGGGGACGGCTACACCTTC.

The V and J genes are TRBV5-1 and TRBJ2-7, with 8 bases aligning to TRBD1. Germline CDR1 is SGHRS and CDR2 is YFSETQ. V was pared by 4 bases and J by 1 base, with 10 bases of the junction left unmatched. This CDR3 has 16 amino acids. The CDR3, as DNA: TGCGCCAGCAGCCCCGGACAGGGAAAGAGGTCCTACGAGCAGTACTTC. Protein product: CASSPGQGKRSYEQYF. The entire variable domain, with the rest obtained from reference TRBV5-1 and TRBJ2-7, is as follows: KAGVTQTPRYLIKTRGQQVTLSCSPISGHRSVSWYQQTPGQGLQFLFEYFSETQRNKGNFPGRFSGRQFSNSRSEMNVSTLELGDSALYLCASSPGQGKRSYEQYFGPGTRLTVT.

The chain is built from TRBV2 and TRBJ2-4; D tentatively reads TRBD1 or TRBD2 (5 bases each). The V and J ends lost 2 bases and 12 bases respectively, with 17 bases between them. Germline V gives CDR1 SNHLY, CDR2 FYNNEI. The CDR3 extends over 14 amino acids. The chain's CDR3 is CASSEFVGLGDQYF. The CDR3 region has the DNA TGTGCCAGCAGTGAATTTGTCGGGTTGGGGGATCAGTACTTC.